The sequence of this T cell receptor beta chain was determined in a study of CD8 T cells in ankylosing spondylitis. This clonotype was counted many times. TCRdb analysed the 5' RACE reads with MiXCR anew, one entry per CDR3 protein. The sample contains hundreds of thousands of distinct CDR3 sequences, around 7.8% of which appear only once. This CDR3 is built from 16 residues. CDR1 and CDR2 from the germline V gene are SGHTA and FQGNSA. The V gene lost 1 base and the J gene lost 5 bases, with 15 bases spanning the gap. The chain carries TRBV7-2 and TRBJ1-5; TRBD1 might be the D (5 bases). The TCR originated in a male donor with ankylosing spondylitis or in good health (not recorded which). The source material was blood, either unsorted or a sorted T cell fraction (not recorded which). CDR3 coding DNA: TGTGCCAGCAGCTTAGATATGGGGACCCCCTATCAGCCCCAGCATTTT. The encoded protein is CASSLDMGTPYQPQHF.